This T cell receptor (beta chain) was recorded in a study of shared clonotypes between healthy human individuals (TCRdb year 2020). Concerning the study at large: The cohort included three men and a couple of women between 18 and 49 years of age. Per donor, three plates each were used for CD4 naive and CD4 memory, two for CD8 naive, and one for CD8 memory. To estimate repertoire size and how much clonotype sharing occurs between individuals, the study deeply sequenced the blood TCR repertoires of 5 or 6 healthy adults. Different laboratories and diverse techniques were used to prepare libraries and sequence TCR repertoires, to increase sequencing depth and limit assay-specific biases. Per donor, leukapheresis produced somewhere between about 0.85 and 8.9 billion PBMCs.

Worth noting for this clone: Its cognate antigen has yet to be identified. Base quality data are lacking; no much larger clone is found one base away.

TCR CDR3 regions were amplified from genomic DNA by multiplex PCR using the deep immunoSEQ assay. Extracted genomic DNA from each cell subset was distributed evenly across all wells of several immunoSEQ 96-well plates, and each plate was treated as a replicate. For sorted subsets, around 200 ng genomic DNA, equal to about 30,000 T cell genomes, was loaded into each replicate PCR. The purified libraries were quantified using a Qubit 3.0 fluorometer, sized with a Bioanalyzer 2100, and then quantified again using the KAPA Library Quantification kit. Every immunoSEQ 96-well plate was sequenced on a dedicated single-read 150-cycle Illumina NextSeq 550 flow cell. The paper's processing steps were these. Because only junctional sequences without quality scores were contained in the immunoSEQ output, filtering matching that applied to full-length reads could not be performed. To assign V/J genes and CDR3, sequences were annotated using PyIR, a Python wrapper for IgBLAST v1.9, with IMGT germline references. Reads with weak V/J assignments (E-value above 1e-6), missing CDR3, stop codons, out-of-frame junctions, or ambiguous translated residues were removed. V3J clonotypes were defined as sequences sharing the same inferred V gene, J gene, and CDR3 amino acid sequence. The percentage overlap between two repertoires was calculated by dividing the number of shared unique clonotypes by the size of the smaller repertoire. RTK rarefaction, the Chao1 estimator, and Recon v2.1 estimates of unobserved clonotypes were used to assess repertoire richness. Generation probabilities for all TCRbeta clonotypes obtained by the gDNA method from four donors were computed using OLGA. Here the immuneACCESS table is served through TCRdb, limited to in-frame sequences with V and J called. Missing clones are a known gap in these copies; in checked studies unresolved V genes cover under half, and the rest lacks a known reason. The D gene and trimming were derived from the DNA, and the V and J assignments and clone size from that table. This sample has more than 600,000 clones in its table, and 92% of those were observed once. Of the sample, approximately 22% is held by the ten largest clones.

CD8 naive samples were obtained by positive selection for CCR7 among CD45RO-negative cells, yielding a CD45RA+CCR7+ population from which TemRA cells were excluded. Healthy HIV-negative adults with no recently reported acute infections or vaccinations were included as donors. Every donor was a Caucasian adult residing in Nashville, Tennessee, USA. After blood collection by leukapheresis, PBMCs were isolated using Ficoll-Histopaque density gradient centrifugation and then cryopreserved in the vapor phase of liquid nitrogen. Analytical flow cytometry was used to check the purity and quantity of every magnetically sorted T cell population. Each sorted fraction had its genomic DNA isolated and then quantified by UV absorbance on a Nanodrop 2000c. From the germline V gene, CDR1 is MDHEN and CDR2 is SYDVKM. A distance of 17 bases separates the germline ends of V and J, which lose 5 bases and 7 bases respectively. The CDR3 runs 15 amino acids, cysteine and phenylalanine included. Only the CDR3 portion is preserved as DNA: 45 bases, with reading frame beginning at the first base.

The research as a whole found: Approximately 4.8% of naive CD4, 3% to 3.5% of naive CD8, 2.3% of memory CD4, and roughly 0.4% of memory CD8 clonotypes were shared across a handful of donors. Pairwise subsampling indicated that sequencing depth was expected to affect the degree of clonotype sharing among donors. Larger estimated clonotype richness was generally found for naive subsets than for memory subsets. Even with the large sequencing depth, rarefaction of the sorted-subset datasets indicated that sequencing was incomplete. Only blood was sampled, and tissue TCR repertoires likely differ from those in blood. Because the study included only a small number of donors, the genetic and exposure-history diversity represented was limited. Compared with non-shared clonotypes, clonotypes shared by all four sorted-subset donors had higher generation probabilities.

Input material: naive CD8+ T cells sorted from blood. Interpreted using the paper, the cell subset or site label stands for: CD45RA+CCR7+. The clonotype originates from a man aged 30 to 45 in good health. The rearranged chain carries TRBV28 and TRBJ2-2, with the identity of the D gene unclear. The DNA sequence is given as TGTGCCAGCAGTCAAAGAGAGGTTTTAGTCGGGGAGCTGTTTTTT. Its coded protein is CASSQREVLVGELFF.